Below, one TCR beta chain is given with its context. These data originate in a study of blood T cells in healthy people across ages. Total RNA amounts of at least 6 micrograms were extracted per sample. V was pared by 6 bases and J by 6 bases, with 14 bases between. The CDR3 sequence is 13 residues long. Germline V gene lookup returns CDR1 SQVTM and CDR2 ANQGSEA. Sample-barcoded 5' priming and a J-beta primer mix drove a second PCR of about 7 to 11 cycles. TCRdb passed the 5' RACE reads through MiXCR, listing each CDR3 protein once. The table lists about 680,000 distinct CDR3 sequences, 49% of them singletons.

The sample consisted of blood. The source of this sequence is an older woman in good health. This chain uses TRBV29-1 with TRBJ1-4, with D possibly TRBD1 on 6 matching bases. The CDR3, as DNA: TGCAGCGTCCTGACAGGTGGTGATGAAAAACTGTTTTTT. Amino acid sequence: CSVLTGGDEKLFF.